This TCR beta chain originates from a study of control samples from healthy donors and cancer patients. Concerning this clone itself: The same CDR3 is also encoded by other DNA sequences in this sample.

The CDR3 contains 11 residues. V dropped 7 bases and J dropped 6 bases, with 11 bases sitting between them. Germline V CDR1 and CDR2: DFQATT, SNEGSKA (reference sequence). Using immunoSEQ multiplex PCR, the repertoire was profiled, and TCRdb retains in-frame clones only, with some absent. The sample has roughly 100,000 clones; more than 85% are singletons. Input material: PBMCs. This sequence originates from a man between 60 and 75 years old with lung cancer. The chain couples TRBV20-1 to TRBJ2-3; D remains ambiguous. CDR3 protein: CSVSPADTQYF. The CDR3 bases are TGCAGTGTTAGCCCGGCGGATACGCAGTATTTT.